The entry below gives a single T cell receptor beta chain sequence along with its context. These data are taken from a study of blood T cell repertoires in COVID-19. Overall study context: Samples of COVID-19 (acute and convalescent) were obtained from the United States, Italy and Spain. The analysed material was cDNA or gDNA that came from T cells, B-cell-depleted T cells, or PBMCs.

Per the study methods: Reference gene primer amplification in the assay estimated nucleated cell counts. Sequencing used immunoSEQ multiplex PCR; TCRdb keeps in-frame clones, though not all of them. The V and J calls and clone size come from that table; D and trimming were worked out from the DNA. The repertoire holds about 74,000 clones, with about 90% as singletons. The CDR3 runs to 14 residues. Per the germline V gene, CDR1 is SGHRS and CDR2 is YFSETQ. With 4 bases clipped from V and 7 bases from J, the junction kept 5 bases outside the gene matches. The chain links TRBV5-1 to TRBJ1-2; 12 bases are shared with TRBD1. Material: peripheral blood. The sequence was collected from a woman of 80 years or more with acute or convalescent COVID-19. The CDR3 coding sequence is TGCGCCAGCAGCACGGGACAGGGGGCGCGTGGCTACACCTTC. Amino acid sequence: CASSTGQGARGYTF.